Below, 21 T cell receptor beta chains from the same sample are listed, as sequenced in a study of blood T cells in healthy people across ages. For the second PCR, which ran for about 7 to 11 cycles, a sample-barcoded 5' primer and a J-beta primer mix were used. TCRdb itself ran the 5' RACE reads through MiXCR, one entry per CDR3 protein. The sample lists around 800,000 distinct CDR3 sequences; under 45% were seen once. Sequencing was carried out using blood. These receptors were collected from a man in his sixties in good health.

The chain recombines TRBV6-2 or TRBV6-3 with TRBJ1-5; D gene ambiguous. The CDR3 sequence is 14 residues long. The germline CDR1 and CDR2 sequences are MNHEY and SVGEGT. Trimming took 3 bases from V and 8 from J, leaving 14 bases between them. The DNA for the CDR3 is TGTGCCAGCAGTTATACAGACTCATGGAAGCCCCAGCATTTT. Amino acids: CASSYTDSWKPQHF.

This clonotype was seen at least ten times. The V and J genes are TRBV12-3 or TRBV12-4 and TRBJ1-4; D might be TRBD1 (6 bases). The CDR3 contains 12 residues. The V and J ends lost 5 bases and 11 bases respectively, with 12 bases between them. This CDR3 reads CASSPDSGKLFF. The CDR3 bases are TGTGCCAGCAGTCCGGACAGTGGGAAACTGTTTTTT.

In its sample, this clonotype was seen a few times. The chain is built from TRBV6-2 or TRBV6-3 and TRBJ2-7; possibly TRBD2 for D (6 bases). Deletions cut 7 bases from V and 5 bases from J, with 15 bases between. The CDR3 contains 13 residues. CDR1 MNHEY and CDR2 SVGEGT come from the germline V gene. The CDR3 is CASNRREVDEQYF. As DNA, the CDR3 is TGTGCCAGCAACCGCAGGGAGGTGGACGAGCAGTACTTC.

The genes are TRBV9 and TRBJ2-7; D not resolved. Trimming stripped 3 bases from V and 0 bases from J, with 13 bases between. Germline CDR1 reads SGDLS; CDR2 reads YYNGEE. This CDR3 is built from 15 residues. CDR3 sequence: CASSAGGPSSYEQYF. The CDR3 DNA is TGTGCCAGCAGCGCGGGTGGCCCAAGCTCCTACGAGCAGTACTTC.

Ten or more counts support this clonotype. This chain connects TRBV7-2 to TRBJ2-7, with D perhaps TRBD1 (7 bases). The V end was cut by 1 base, the J end by 5 bases, with 12 bases between. Germline loops: CDR1 SGHTA, CDR2 FQGNSA. This CDR3 is 14 amino acids long. The DNA of the CDR3 is TGTGCCAGCAGCTTAGGCGGCAGGGGGGACGAGCAGTACTTC. This encodes CASSLGGRGDEQYF. The full variable domain, completed using reference TRBV7-2 and TRBJ2-7, is GAGVSQSPSNKVTEKGKDVELRCDPISGHTALYWYRQSLGQGLEFLIYFQGNSAPDKSGLPSDRFSAERTGGSVSTLTIQRTQQEDSAVYLCASSLGGRGDEQYFGPGTRLTVT.

The chain has TRBV4-3 and TRBJ2-1, with D possibly TRBD2 on 6 matching bases. Germline V gives CDR1 LGHNA, CDR2 YSLEER. Trimming removed 0 bases from V and 8 bases from J, with 17 bases in between. The CDR3 totals 16 residues. The DNA of the CDR3 is TGCGCCAGCAGCCAAGATCTGGGGGGTTGGGGCTATGAGCAGTTCTTC. It encodes CASSQDLGGWGYEQFF.

The chain links TRBV25-1 to TRBJ2-5; tentative D call: TRBD2 (5 bases). The CDR3 is 13 residues long. Per the germline V gene, CDR1 is MGHDK and CDR2 is SYGVNS. Trimming removed 2 bases at V and 5 bases at J, with 9 bases between. The CDR3: CASSEGGGETQYF. The CDR3 DNA sequence: TGTGCCAGCAGTGAAGGAGGTGGTGAGACCCAGTACTTC.

A remark on this clonotype: A much larger clonotype is one base distant, so this may be a read error. The chain employs TRBV20-1 and TRBJ1-6; 9 bases are a match to TRBD1. The CDR3 extends over 14 amino acids. Trimming took 3 bases from V and 9 from J; bases not matched to a gene: 6. Germline CDR1 DFQATT, CDR2 SNEGSKA (reference sequence). CDR3 protein: CSARDRGAGSPLHF. The DNA for the CDR3 is TGCAGTGCTAGGGACAGGGGAGCAGGTTCACCCCTCCACTTT.

The gene calls are TRBV7-6 and TRBJ2-3; D could derive from TRBD1 or TRBD2 (5 bases each). Germline CDR1 reads SGHVS; CDR2 reads FNYEAQ. The CDR3 is made up of 14 amino acids. Between the trimmed V and J ends, which lost 5 bases and 3 bases, there was a span of 12 bases. The CDR3 is CASSTRGSTDTQYF. CDR3 DNA: TGTGCCAGCAGCACTAGGGGCTCAACAGATACGCAGTATTTT.

The chain carries TRBV6-6 and TRBJ1-4, with D possibly matching TRBD1 (5 bases). Germline V lookup: CDR1 MNHNY, CDR2 SVGAGI (reference sequence). V lost 2 bases and J 0 bases, leaving 7 bases between the germline ends. The CDR3 runs to 15 residues. This chain's CDR3 is CASSYGAATNEKLFF. CDR3 in DNA: TGTGCCAGCAGTTACGGGGCAGCAACTAATGAAAAACTGTTTTTT.

This chain joins TRBV6-1 and TRBJ2-7; 9 bases are a match to TRBD1. Germline CDR1 reads MNHNS; CDR2 reads SASEGT. The CDR3 is 15 residues long. V shed 4 bases, J shed 4 bases, and the junction held 8 bases outside the gene matches. CDR3 sequence: CASSAAGTGRYEQYF. The CDR3, as DNA: TGTGCCAGCAGTGCGGCCGGGACAGGGAGGTACGAGCAGTACTTC.

This clonotype was picked up a small number of times. The chain recombines TRBV5-1 with TRBJ2-7, with D hard to call. The length of the CDR3 is 13 residues. V was clipped by 3 bases and J by 4 bases, with 11 bases between them. CDR1 is SGHRS, CDR2 YFSETQ, per germline. The CDR3 loop is CASSYIDNYEQYF. CDR3 sequence (DNA): TGCGCCAGCAGCTACATAGACAATTACGAGCAGTACTTC.

J is TRBJ1-2 and V is TRBV20-1; D is ambiguous. Germline V gene data show CDR1 as DFQATT and CDR2 as SNEGSKA (reference sequence). V gave up 6 bases and J gave up 2 bases, with 16 bases separating them. CDR3 size: 14 residues. CDR3 loop: CSAKVTVQNYGYTF. CDR3 coding DNA: TGCAGTGCCAAAGTTACGGTCCAGAACTATGGCTACACCTTC.

This clonotype was found a few times. The genes are TRBV7-8 and TRBJ2-1, with unresolved D. This CDR3 region has 13 residues. Germline V gene data show CDR1 as SGHVS and CDR2 as FQNEAQ. V lost 3 bases and J 7 bases, leaving 10 bases between the germline ends. The CDR3 DNA reads as TGTGCCAGCAGCTTTGTCAGGAATAATGAGCAGTTCTTC. It is translated as CASSFVRNNEQFF.

The V call is TRBV7-2, the J call TRBJ1-2, with 8 nucleotides matching TRBD1. Per germline, CDR1 SGHTA and CDR2 FQGNSA. V was pared by 5 bases and J by 1 base, with 9 bases of the junction left unmatched. The length of the CDR3 is 16 residues. CDR3 protein: CASSRKTGDFNYGYTF. The CDR3 DNA sequence: TGTGCCAGCAGCCGGAAGACAGGGGATTTTAACTATGGCTACACCTTC.

The chain joins TRBV20-1 to TRBJ1-1, with unresolved D. Germline V lookup: CDR1 DFQATT, CDR2 SNEGSKA (reference sequence). V gave up 6 bases and J gave up 5 bases, with 19 bases separating them. This CDR3 is built from 14 residues. CDR3 nucleotides: TGCAGTGCAAACCCCGTTGAGGGCGGGACTGAAGCTTTCTTT. This gives the protein CSANPVEGGTEAFF.

This clonotype was detected only a few times. The chain recombines TRBV4-3 with TRBJ1-2, with a possible D match to TRBD1 (5 bases). The germline V gene encodes CDR1 LGHNA and CDR2 YSLEER. The CDR3 sequence is 15 residues long. The V end lost 4 bases, the J end lost 4 bases, and 16 bases lay between the germline ends. The CDR3 loop is CASSPSRGLGYGYTF. The CDR3 nucleotides read TGCGCCAGCAGCCCTTCGAGGGGCTTGGGCTATGGCTACACCTTC.

This clonotype was seen a few times. The gene calls are TRBV20-1 and TRBJ1-2; a possible D gene is TRBD1 (6 bases). CDR1 is DFQATT, CDR2 SNEGSKA, per germline (reference sequence). V was trimmed by 4 bases and J by 7 bases, leaving 13 bases between them. This CDR3 spans 12 amino acids. DNA of the CDR3: TGCAGTGCTACCTCAGGGGTTGGTGGCTACACCTTC. Its translation: CSATSGVGGYTF.

The chain employs TRBV12-3 or TRBV12-4 and TRBJ1-4; 8 bases line up with TRBD1. The ends lost 6 bases at V and 6 bases at J; junction bases unmatched: 6. This CDR3 contains 14 residues. DNA for the CDR3: TGTGCCAGCAGACCGAGACAGGGGCATGAAAAACTGTTTTTT. This codes for CASRPRQGHEKLFF.

This clonotype was seen repeatedly, ten times or more. The chain links TRBV9 to TRBJ1-4; maybe TRBD1 (5 bases). This CDR3 region has 16 residues. Germline lookup yields CDR1 SGDLS and CDR2 YYNGEE. Between the trimmed V and J ends, which lost 3 bases and 7 bases, there was a span of 19 bases. The CDR3 sequence: CASSGGGTGGGEKLFF. The CDR3 DNA reads as TGTGCCAGCAGCGGCGGGGGGACTGGGGGAGGTGAAAAACTGTTTTTT.

This clonotype appeared a few times. The chain recombines TRBV12-3 or TRBV12-4 with TRBJ2-7; 9 bases line up with TRBD1. This CDR3 comprises 12 residues. V shed 6 bases, J shed 6 bases, and the junction held 3 bases outside the gene matches. The CDR3 reads CASSRDRVEQYF. CDR3 in DNA: TGTGCCAGCAGCCGGGACAGGGTCGAGCAGTACTTC.